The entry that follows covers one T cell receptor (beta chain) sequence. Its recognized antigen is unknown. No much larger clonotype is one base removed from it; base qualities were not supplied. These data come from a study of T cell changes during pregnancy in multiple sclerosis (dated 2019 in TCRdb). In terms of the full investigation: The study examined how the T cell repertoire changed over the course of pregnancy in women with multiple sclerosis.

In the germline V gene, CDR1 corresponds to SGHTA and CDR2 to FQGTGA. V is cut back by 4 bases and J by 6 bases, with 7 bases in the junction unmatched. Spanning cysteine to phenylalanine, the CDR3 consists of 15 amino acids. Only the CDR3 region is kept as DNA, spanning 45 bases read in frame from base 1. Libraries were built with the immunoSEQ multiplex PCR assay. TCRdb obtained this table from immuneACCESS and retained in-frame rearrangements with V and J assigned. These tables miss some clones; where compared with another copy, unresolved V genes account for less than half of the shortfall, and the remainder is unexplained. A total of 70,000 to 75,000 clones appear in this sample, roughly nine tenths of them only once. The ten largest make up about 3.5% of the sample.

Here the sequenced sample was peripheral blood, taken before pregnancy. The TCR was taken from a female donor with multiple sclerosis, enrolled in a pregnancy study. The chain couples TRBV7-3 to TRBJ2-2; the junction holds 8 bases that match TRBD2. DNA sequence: TGTGCCAGCAGCTATAACGGGGGGGCCCCCGGGGAGCTGTTTTTT. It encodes CASSYNGGAPGELFF.